These 29 T cell receptor beta chains share one sample of origin, sequenced in a study of shared clonotypes between healthy human individuals. Repertoires were generated with immunoSEQ multiplex PCR, while TCRdb's copy carries only in-frame clones and drops some. The table lists over a million clones, about 80% of them singletons. What was sequenced was memory CD4+ T cells sorted from blood. Indicated subset: CD45RA-negative fraction. The receptor source for this set is a young man in good health.

The chain has TRBV4-3 and TRBJ2-5, with 8 bases aligning to TRBD2. The DNA end lines up better with TRBJ2-7; the J call may be wrong. Per the germline V gene, CDR1 is LGHNA and CDR2 is YSLEER. The CDR3 contains 15 residues. The CDR3 protein is CASSQASGSTYEQYF. CDR3 DNA: TGCGCCAGCAGCCAAGCCAGCGGGAGTACCTACGAGCAGTACTTC.

The chain employs TRBV4-1 and TRBJ1-2; 7 nucleotides line up with TRBD1. The CDR3 is 12 amino acids. The V gene's germline CDR1 is MGHRA and CDR2 YSYEKL. The J segment lost 8 bases and the V segment lost 7 bases, leaving 7 bases of the junction unmatched. CDR3 residues: CASIDRVTGYTF. As DNA, the CDR3 is TGCGCCAGCATCGACAGGGTTACGGGCTACACCTTC.

The J gene is TRBJ2-1, the V gene TRBV23-1; the D gene is possibly TRBD2 (6 bases). Being an ORF, TRBV23-1 has a function that is uncertain. CDR3 size: 19 residues. V was trimmed by 0 bases and J by 5 bases, leaving 23 bases between them. DNA of the CDR3: TGCGCCAGCAGTCAATCGAGGGACGGGAGCACTAGTTGCGACAATGAGCAGTTCTTC. This sequence encodes CASSQSRDGSTSCDNEQFF.

The rearrangement links TRBV11-2 to TRBJ2-7, with TRBD2 matching over 7 bases. The CDR3 runs to 13 residues. Germline V gene sequence: CDR1 SGHAT, CDR2 FQNNGV. V lost 5 bases and J lost 4; bases outside the gene matches: 5. CDR3 bases: TGTGCCAGCAGCCCTAGGCGGGGGTACGAGCAGTACTTC. Translated: CASSPRRGYEQYF.

The chain employs TRBV9 and TRBJ1-4; TRBD1 matches 7 bases. Germline V gene sequence: CDR1 SGDLS, CDR2 YYNGEE. The CDR3 runs to 15 residues. V was pared by 4 bases and J by 7 bases, with 10 bases of the junction left unmatched. CDR3 bases: TGTGCCAGCAGCCCTCGGGACAGTAAGCCTGAAAAACTGTTTTTT. It encodes CASSPRDSKPEKLFF.

The chain couples TRBV9 to TRBJ2-4; D may be TRBD2 (5 bases). Trimming stripped 1 base from V and 2 bases from J, with 19 bases between. The CDR3 is 18 amino acids. From germline, CDR1 is SGDLS and CDR2 YYNGEE. Written as DNA, the CDR3 is TGTGCCAGCAGCGTACTGGTGGAGGTCAGATTATCCAAAAACATTCAGTACTTC. Its translation is CASSVLVEVRLSKNIQYF.

This clone has more than one count but fewer than ten. Other DNA sequences in the sample encode the same CDR3. This rearrangement joins TRBV5-4 to TRBJ2-3; D is possibly TRBD2 (6 bases). In germline, CDR1 is SGHNT, CDR2 YYREEE (reference sequence). This CDR3 contains 15 residues. Trimming removed 4 bases from V and 0 bases from J, with 12 bases in between. The CDR3 bases are TGTGCCAGCAGCCCGGGGCGGGGTAGCACAGATACGCAGTATTTT. Translated: CASSPGRGSTDTQYF.

The chain uses TRBV6-1 and TRBJ2-1, with 13 positions matching TRBD2. There are 20 residues in the CDR3. V trimming: 2 bases; J trimming: 1 base; junction bases outside the gene matches: 11. Germline V lookup: CDR1 MNHNS, CDR2 SASEGT. Written as DNA, the CDR3 is TGTGCCAGCAGTGAATTACCCGGACTAGCGGGAGCATGGTCCTACAATGAGCAGTTCTTC. Translated, it gives CASSELPGLAGAWSYNEQFF.

This clone has more than one count but fewer than ten. Other nucleotide sequences from this sample produce the same CDR3. The chain joins TRBV19 to TRBJ1-1; no clear D gene. The CDR3 covers 14 residues. Germline loops: CDR1 LNHDA, CDR2 SQIVND (reference sequence). The V gene lost 3 bases and the J gene lost 0 bases, with 8 bases spanning the gap. The CDR3 sequence is CASSIPGLNTEAFF. CDR3 bases: TGTGCCAGTAGTATCCCAGGTTTGAACACTGAAGCTTTCTTT.

This clone was observed a few times. The rearrangement uses TRBV5-1 and TRBJ2-5; the match to TRBD2 covers 12 bases. This CDR3 is 15 amino acids long. Germline CDR1 reads SGHRS; CDR2 reads YFSETQ. V gave up 5 bases and J gave up 3 bases; unmatched junction bases: 5. For the CDR3, the DNA is TGCGCCAGCAGAGGACTAGCGGGAAGAGAAGAGACCCAGTACTTC. Protein: CASRGLAGREETQYF.

In this sample, this clone turned up once. V is TRBV9 and J is TRBJ2-2; 7 nucleotides match TRBD1. The CDR3 runs 16 residues. V shed 5 bases, J shed 4 bases, and the junction held 11 bases outside the gene matches. Looked up from germline, CDR1 is SGDLS and CDR2 is YYNGEE. CDR3 region: CASSQDSGQSTGELFF. The CDR3 DNA reads TGTGCCAGCAGTCAAGACTCGGGACAGAGCACCGGGGAGCTGTTTTTT.

The chain uses TRBV9 and TRBJ1-6; D is undetermined. Trimming took 4 bases from V and 6 from J, leaving 14 bases between them. Germline V CDR1 and CDR2: SGDLS, YYNGEE. The CDR3 covers 15 residues. This CDR3 is CASSPDLGLNSPLHF. As DNA, the CDR3 is TGTGCCAGCAGCCCTGACCTGGGTCTTAATTCACCCCTCCACTTT.

The CDR3 protein is CSASRDMNTEAFF. The CDR3 DNA reads TGCAGCGCTTCGCGAGACATGAACACTGAAGCTTTCTTT. The gene calls are TRBV29-1 and TRBJ1-1; D not resolved. V was shortened by 7 bases and J by 0 bases, with 12 bases between the two germline ends. CDR1 and CDR2 (germline): SQVTM, ANQGSEA. CDR3 length: 13 residues.

The V call is TRBV7-9, the J call TRBJ2-5, with TRBD2 identical over 10 bases. The CDR3 consists of 13 residues. V dropped 10 bases and J dropped 0; count of bases not matched to a gene: 2. Germline V gene sequence: CDR1 SEHNR, CDR2 FQNEAQ (reference sequence). CDR3 sequence: CATSGGNQETQYF. The CDR3 nucleotides read TGTGCCACTAGCGGGGGAAACCAAGAGACCCAGTACTTC.

This clone has more than one count but fewer than ten. The V and J genes are TRBV7-9 and TRBJ1-4; D gene uncertain. This CDR3 spans 15 amino acids. CDR1 is SEHNR, CDR2 FQNEAQ, per germline (reference sequence). Deletions cut 5 bases from V and 1 base from J, with 11 bases between. In nucleotides, the CDR3 is TGTGCCAGCAGCAAAGGGAGGGAAACTAATGAAAAACTGTTTTTT. Protein: CASSKGRETNEKLFF.

This chain joins TRBV9 and TRBJ1-2, with D possibly TRBD1 on 5 matching bases. Trimming shortened V by 5 bases and J by 6 bases, and 17 bases separated the two germline ends. The V gene's germline CDR1 is SGDLS and CDR2 YYNGEE. CDR3 length equals 14 residues. CDR3 sequence: CASSAGPTTHGYTF. The CDR3 DNA sequence: TGTGCCAGCAGTGCGGGACCAACCACGCATGGCTACACCTTC.

The chain uses TRBV7-2 and TRBJ1-4, with D uncertain. V lost 8 bases and J lost 0, with 13 bases in between. Germline CDR1 SGHTA, CDR2 FQGNSA. CDR3 length: 15 residues. CDR3 protein: CASGAARATNEKLFF. The CDR3 DNA reads as TGTGCCAGCGGAGCGGCACGGGCAACTAATGAAAAACTGTTTTTT.

The rearrangement joins TRBV29-1 to TRBJ2-4; TRBD1 matches 8 bases. The CDR3 sequence is 14 residues long. Trimming took 5 bases from V and 6 from J; bases not matched to a gene: 9. Germline V CDR1 and CDR2: SQVTM, ANQGSEA. The CDR3 region has the DNA TGCAGCGTTAGGACAGGGCTAGACGGAAACATTCAGTACTTC. This codes for CSVRTGLDGNIQYF.

The V call is TRBV5-1, the J call TRBJ1-3; the D is unclear. Trimming shortened V by 4 bases and J by 2 bases, and 7 bases separated the two germline ends. Germline V gene data show CDR1 as SGHRS and CDR2 as YFSETQ. The CDR3 sequence is 13 residues long. CDR3 coding DNA: TGCGCCAGCAGCGGCGGAACTGGAAACACCATATATTTT. Translation: CASSGGTGNTIYF. Variable domain in full (rest from reference TRBV5-1 and TRBJ1-3): KAGVTQTPRYLIKTRGQQVTLSCSPISGHRSVSWYQQTPGQGLQFLFEYFSETQRNKGNFPGRFSGRQFSNSRSEMNVSTLELGDSALYLCASSGGTGNTIYFGEGSWLTVV.

The J gene is TRBJ2-2, the V gene TRBV5-1; 9 bases map to TRBD2. V lost 0 bases to trimming and J lost 3 bases; unmatched junction nucleotides: 0. Germline V gene lookup returns CDR1 SGHRS and CDR2 YFSETQ. The CDR3 is made up of 15 amino acids. The CDR3 bases are TGCGCCAGCAGCTTGGAGCGGGGGGACACCGGGGAGCTGTTTTTT. It encodes CASSLERGDTGELFF.

The CDR3 nucleotides are TGTGCCTCCCAGACCCTTAACACTGAAGCTTTCTTT. Protein sequence: CASQTLNTEAFF. This chain joins TRBV6-5 and TRBJ1-1; D unresolved. Germline loops: CDR1 MNHEY, CDR2 SVGAGI. Trimming pared 11 bases from V and 2 bases from J, leaving 12 bases between. CDR3 length: 12 amino acids.

This clone was counted once. The rearrangement joins TRBV2 to TRBJ2-5, with 7 bases aligning to TRBD2. In germline, CDR1 is SNHLY, CDR2 FYNNEI. V dropped 2 bases and J dropped 2; count of bases not matched to a gene: 8. There are 16 residues in the CDR3. Here the CDR3 DNA reads TGTGCCAGCAGTGAATGGGGTAGCGGGTCACAAGAGACCCAGTACTTC. It is translated as CASSEWGSGSQETQYF.

This rearrangement joins TRBV10-2 to TRBJ2-6, with 7 bases that match TRBD1. CDR1 is WSHSY and CDR2 is SAAADI in the germline V gene. The CDR3 loop spans 15 amino acids. The V and J ends lost 4 bases and 2 bases, in that order; junction bases with no gene match: 2. The CDR3 DNA sequence: TGCGCCAGCAGTGCTCAGGGGGCTGGGGCCAACGTCCTGACTTTC. This encodes CASSAQGAGANVLTF.

The genes are TRBV6-1 and TRBJ2-1, with D perhaps matching TRBD2 (6 bases). Trimming shortened V by 10 bases and J by 7 bases, and 17 bases separated the two germline ends. The CDR3 has 13 residues. Germline-derived CDR1 and CDR2 are MNHNS and SASEGT. The CDR3 DNA reads as TGTGCCACCCAGTGGGGGAGGCCTAATGAGCAGTTCTTC. This encodes CATQWGRPNEQFF.

The chain uses TRBV6-1 and TRBJ2-2, with D maybe TRBD1 (6 bases). The CDR3 has 14 amino acids. Germline V gene lookup returns CDR1 MNHNS and CDR2 SASEGT. Deletions cut 1 base from V and 7 bases from J, with 10 bases between. CDR3 amino acids: CASSEGFRGGELFF. DNA of the CDR3: TGTGCCAGCAGTGAAGGCTTCAGGGGCGGGGAGCTGTTTTTT.

The DNA for the CDR3 is TGTGCCAGCAGCCCTCAAATGAACACGCAGTATTTT. Translating it yields CASSPQMNTQYF. This sequence joins TRBV7-8 and TRBJ2-3; unclear D gene. The CDR3 has 12 amino acids. Germline V lookup: CDR1 SGHVS, CDR2 FQNEAQ. V was cut by 5 bases and J by 9 bases, with 12 bases left in between.

The chain uses TRBV5-4 and TRBJ2-7; D is possibly TRBD2 (6 bases). There are 15 residues in the CDR3. Germline V gives CDR1 SGHNT, CDR2 YYREEE (reference sequence). V was clipped by 0 bases and J by 3 bases, with 13 bases between them. In DNA form, the CDR3 reads TGTGCCAGCAGCTTGGCCCAGGAGGGACTCTACGAGCAGTACTTC. It yields the protein CASSLAQEGLYEQYF.

To note about this clone: The sample carries other DNA sequences with the same CDR3. The chain is built from TRBV4-3 and TRBJ1-2; D possibly corresponds to TRBD1 (5 bases). The CDR3 is 14 residues long. V shed 1 base and J shed 8 bases, with 14 bases lying between them. In germline, CDR1 is LGHNA, CDR2 YSLEER. The CDR3 is CASSQVLAGRGYTF. CDR3 sequence (DNA): TGCGCCAGCAGCCAAGTCCTGGCAGGGAGAGGCTACACCTTC.

The genes are TRBV28 and TRBJ1-3; no reliable D call. The CDR3 covers 13 residues. The germline V gene has CDR1 MDHEN and CDR2 SYDVKM. The ends were cut back, 7 bases at V and 0 bases at J, with 7 bases in the middle. CDR3 loop: CASKQFSGNTIYF. The CDR3 nucleotides are TGTGCCAGCAAACAGTTCTCTGGAAACACCATATATTTT.